What follows are 10 T cell receptor beta chains derived from one specimen sequenced in a study of technical replicates of blood from a handful of donors. The data were produced by immunoSEQ multiplex PCR, yet TCRdb's version contains in-frame clones alone and is incomplete. The sample gives 76,000 or so clones, around 90% of which show up once; around 0.24% is in the top ten. Specimen: T cells isolated from PBMCs. These receptors all stem from a human donor in good health.

This chain links TRBV5-1 with TRBJ1-2; D is unclear. The germline CDR1 and CDR2 sequences are SGHRS and YFSETQ. The V and J ends lost 5 bases and 4 bases respectively, with 18 bases between them. The CDR3 has 15 residues. The CDR3 spells CASSLTRNSVYGYTF. The CDR3 nucleotides read TGCGCCAGCAGTTTAACCCGAAACAGTGTCTATGGCTACACCTTC.

This clone was recorded once. The rearrangement links TRBV6-1 to TRBJ2-1; TRBD1 matches 7 bases. Germline CDR1 MNHNS, CDR2 SASEGT. V lost 2 bases, J lost 7 bases, and 5 bases stayed unmatched. This CDR3 comprises 14 residues. In DNA, the CDR3 is TGTGCCAGCAGTGAAAGGGGGCTTCGTAATGAGCAGTTCTTC. This gives the protein CASSERGLRNEQFF.

This chain uses TRBV19 with TRBJ1-2; 7 nucleotides match TRBD1. CDR1 is LNHDA and CDR2 is SQIVND in the germline V gene (reference sequence). V gave up 8 bases and J gave up 6 bases; unmatched junction bases: 9. The CDR3 spans 13 residues. CDR3 in amino acids: CASSLGTADGYTF. The CDR3 coding sequence is TGTGCCAGTTCGCTTGGGACAGCGGATGGCTACACCTTC.

V is TRBV19 and J is TRBJ2-3; 13 bases are a match to TRBD2. The CDR3 totals 17 residues. V gave up 9 bases and J gave up 0 bases; unmatched junction bases: 9. Germline V CDR1 and CDR2: LNHDA, SQIVND (reference sequence). CDR3 in amino acids: CASSRTSGRLSTDTQYF. Here the CDR3 DNA reads TGTGCCAGCTCTAGGACTAGCGGGAGACTGAGCACAGATACGCAGTATTTT.

The V gene is TRBV7-9, the J gene TRBJ2-1; D may be TRBD1 (6 bases). From germline, CDR1 is SEHNR and CDR2 FQNEAQ (reference sequence). Trimming took off 6 bases at V and 8 bases at J, with 26 bases between the two ends. The CDR3 is 17 residues long. CDR3 residues: CASSQQGMGSLEYEQFF. In DNA, the CDR3 is TGTGCCAGCAGTCAACAGGGAATGGGATCCCTTGAGTATGAGCAGTTCTTC. The variable domain in full, completed from reference TRBV7-9 and TRBJ2-1, reads DTGVSQNPRHKITKRGQNVTFRCDPISEHNRLYWYRQTLGQGPEFLTYFQNEAQLEKSRLLSDRFSAERPKGSFSTLEIQRTEQGDSAMYLCASSQQGMGSLEYEQFFGPGTRLTVL.

This clone was detected only once. The chain joins TRBV4-1 to TRBJ2-3, with D possibly matching TRBD2 (6 bases). Trimming stripped 3 bases from V and 5 bases from J, with 30 bases between. The V gene's germline CDR1 is MGHRA and CDR2 YSYEKL. The CDR3 is 20 amino acids. CDR3 DNA sequence: TGCGCCAGCAGCCACCAAACGGGACCAGGCGGGGCCGGGAGAGGAGATACGCAGTATTTT. Protein: CASSHQTGPGGAGRGDTQYF.

This clone was seen only a few times. The chain uses TRBV6-1 and TRBJ1-3; D perhaps matches TRBD1 (6 bases). CDR3 length: 15 residues. With 4 bases removed from V and 0 bases from J, the gap between germline ends came to 10 bases. In germline, CDR1 is MNHNS, CDR2 SASEGT. In DNA, the CDR3 is TGTGCCAGCAGTGGGGGACACAGCTCTGGAAACACCATATATTTT. Translated: CASSGGHSSGNTIYF.

This chain connects TRBV5-1 to TRBJ1-2, with a tentative D call TRBD1 (5 bases). The germline gives CDR1 SGHRS, CDR2 YFSETQ. V was pared by 4 bases and J by 6 bases, with 25 bases between. This CDR3 has 17 amino acids. In nucleotides, the CDR3 is TGCGCCAGCAGCCAGGGTGGACCCCGCATGGAGGGGAATGGCTACACCTTC. This translates into CASSQGGPRMEGNGYTF.

The chain combines TRBV7-7 with TRBJ2-5; D is unresolved. Germline V gives CDR1 SSHAT, CDR2 FNYEAQ (reference sequence). V lost 5 bases and J 2 bases, leaving 9 bases between the germline ends. The CDR3 runs 13 residues. The chain's CDR3 is CASSPDIQETQYF. The CDR3 nucleotides are TGTGCCAGCAGCCCAGACATACAAGAGACCCAGTACTTC.

The V and J genes are TRBV6-5 and TRBJ2-7; possibly TRBD1 for D (6 bases). Germline loops: CDR1 MNHEY, CDR2 SVGAGI. This CDR3 contains 14 residues. Trimming pared 2 bases from V and 2 bases from J, leaving 10 bases between. CDR3 protein: CASSYVGAPYEQYF. CDR3 sequence (DNA): TGTGCCAGCAGTTACGTGGGGGCGCCCTACGAGCAGTACTTC.